This TCR beta chain was found in a study of T cell repertoires in cytomegalovirus infection. Each CDR3 protein is one row after TCRdb ran MiXCR on the reads. Here the sample spans about 46,000 distinct CDR3 sequences, 20% being singletons. This clonotype occurred many times. Its antigen is not identified. Trimming at V came to 6 bases and at J to 8 bases, leaving 10 bases not matched to a gene. This CDR3 is 14 amino acids long. The receptor comes from a human donor in good health (CMV status not recorded). Some clones in this sample may be carry-over from other donors' samples. The specimen was PBMCs, sequenced either directly or after in vitro stimulation (not recorded which). The chain is built from TRBV12-3 or TRBV12-4 and TRBJ2-3; 8 bases are shared with TRBD2. CDR3 loop: CASSPGGSLATQYF. The CDR3 coding sequence is TGTGCCAGCAGCCCGGGGGGGAGCCTAGCTACGCAGTATTTT.